The T cell receptor (beta chain) described here comes from a study of cytomegalovirus exposure and HLA in healthy donors. Samples came from healthy bone marrow donors. After removal of 5 bases from V and 7 bases from J, the junction contained 2 bases not matched to a gene. From germline, CDR1 is MGHDK and CDR2 SYGVNS. This CDR3 contains 12 residues. PCR was performed using 60 Vbeta and 13 Jbeta primers. Assay used: immunoSEQ multiplex PCR; TCRdb lists only in-frame clones, some missing. The repertoire holds tens of thousands of clones, with under 85% as singletons. Sequenced sample: PBMCs. This chain joins TRBV25-1 and TRBJ1-2, with TRBD1 identical over 9 bases. The receptor comes from a young man in good health and CMV-seronegative. The CDR3 nucleotides read TGTGCCAGCAGTCGGGACAGGGTTGGCTACACCTTC. Protein product: CASSRDRVGYTF.